One T cell receptor beta chain is described in this entry. CDR3 length equals 10 residues. Per germline, CDR1 SNHLY and CDR2 FYNNEI. Trimming stripped 11 bases from V and 7 bases from J, with 12 bases between. TCRdb keeps only in-frame clones here, not all; method: immunoSEQ multiplex PCR. The sample carries about 45,000 clones, 88% recorded once. The sample comes from a study of OX40 agonist ivuxolimab in advanced cancers. The sample here was CD4+ or CD8+ T cells sorted from blood, taken in a trial of the OX40 agonist ivuxolimab. This chain connects TRBV2 to TRBJ2-7; possible D gene TRBD1, 5 bases. This sequence was found in an adult with an advanced solid tumor such as melanoma, head and neck, liver or kidney cancer. CDR3 in amino acids: CASRAGEQYF. CDR3 coding DNA: TGTGCCTCCAGGGCCGGGGAGCAGTACTTC.